This entry lists 7 T cell receptor beta chains sequenced from one sample in a study of T cells in Graves' hyperthyroidism and ophthalmopathy. RNA transcripts served as the template for amplifying TCR beta CDR3 regions. During a first-round RT-PCR of the TCR CDR3, the HTBI primer set was used. TCRdb recomputed calls from the multiplex PCR reads with MiXCR, one row per CDR3 protein. The sample carries under 800,000 distinct CDR3 sequences, about 15% recorded once. What was sequenced was blood. The receptors shown here come from a woman younger than 30 with Graves' hyperthyroidism.

This clonotype was picked up a small number of times. The V gene is TRBV20-1, the J gene TRBJ1-5, with D perhaps TRBD1 (5 bases). V lost 6 bases to trimming and J lost 4 bases, with 13 bases between them. CDR1 and CDR2 from the germline V gene are DFQATT and SNEGSKA (reference sequence). The CDR3 length is 13 residues. CDR3 amino acids: CSAPQGVNQPQHF. CDR3 bases: TGCAGTGCCCCTCAGGGAGTAAATCAGCCCCAGCATTTT.

The genes are TRBV12-3 or TRBV12-4 and TRBJ2-1, with 11 bases matching TRBD2. J gave up 4 bases and V 8 bases, and 7 bases lay outside the gene matches. The CDR3 length is 15 residues. The CDR3 bases are TGTGCCAGCGATAGCGGACTAGCGGGTTACAATGAGCAGTTCTTC. The encoded protein is CASDSGLAGYNEQFF.

The chain links TRBV9 to TRBJ2-3; 9 positions match TRBD2. Trimming removed 0 bases from V and 3 bases from J; junction bases left unmatched: 2. Germline V gene data show CDR1 as SGDLS and CDR2 as YYNGEE. The CDR3 totals 15 residues. The CDR3 nucleotides are TGTGCCAGCAGCGTAGTAGCGGGGGAGACAGATACGCAGTATTTT. It translates to CASSVVAGETDTQYF.

This clonotype has more than one count but fewer than ten. J is TRBJ1-4 and V is TRBV20-1; the D is unclear. Germline CDR1 reads DFQATT; CDR2 reads SNEGSKA (reference sequence). This CDR3 contains 12 residues. The V and J ends lost 1 base and 2 bases respectively, with 2 bases between them. The CDR3 sequence: CSARGTNEKLFF. The DNA of the CDR3 is TGCAGTGCTAGAGGGACTAATGAAAAACTGTTTTTT.

This clonotype occurred many times. J is TRBJ2-1 and V is TRBV3-1; D perhaps matches TRBD2 (5 bases). This CDR3 contains 12 residues. V lost 6 bases, J lost 12 bases, and 15 bases lay in between. CDR1 and CDR2 from the germline V gene are LGHDT and YNNKEL (reference sequence). CDR3 nucleotides: TGTGCCAGCAGTCCCCAGTTCGGGGTGCAGTTCTTC. It yields the protein CASSPQFGVQFF.

This chain links TRBV28 with TRBJ2-1, with 8 bases lining up with TRBD2. This CDR3 is built from 14 residues. The ends lost 6 bases at V and 1 base at J; junction bases unmatched: 2. Germline CDR1 and CDR2: MDHEN and SYDVKM. The chain's CDR3 is CASRAGASYNEQFF. CDR3 DNA sequence: TGTGCCAGCAGAGCGGGAGCGTCCTACAATGAGCAGTTCTTC.

The chain couples TRBV19 to TRBJ2-2, with D perhaps TRBD2 (5 bases). Germline lookup yields CDR1 LNHDA and CDR2 SQIVND (reference sequence). The CDR3 loop spans 13 amino acids. Trimming left V 5 bases short and J 10 bases short, with 14 bases between. The CDR3 DNA reads as TGTGCCAGTAGTGTCGGACTCGCTTCGGAGCTGTTTTTT. Protein product: CASSVGLASELFF.